This T cell receptor beta chain was sequenced in a study of Ad26.COV2.S vaccination and SARS-CoV-2 variants. Study-level findings and limits: Vaccinees displayed broader spike-specific TCR repertoires than placebo recipients. Breadth measured for non-spike TCRs was similar across vaccine and placebo recipients.

The treatment is: approximately 18 received Ad26.COV2.S at low or high dose, single or two shots; several received placebo; per-sample allocation not given. All samples were drawn on day 63, counting from the first vaccine or placebo injection. Clones were read by immunoSEQ multiplex PCR, and TCRdb kept only the in-frame ones, dropping some. The sample records hundreds of thousands of clones, roughly 90% being singletons. A note on this clone: Antigen specificity is unknown.

Sequenced material: peripheral blood, taken in a trial of Ad26.COV2.S vaccine versus placebo. The clonotype originates from a person aged 18 to 65 who received the Ad26.COV2.S COVID-19 vaccine or a placebo.

The CDR3 region is CASSLIASNEQFF. The CDR3 DNA is TGTGCCAGCAGCTTAATAGCTTCCAATGAGCAGTTCTTC. The V and J genes are TRBV7-8 and TRBJ2-1; D is ambiguous. There are 13 residues in the CDR3. V lost 2 bases and J 6 bases, leaving 8 bases between the germline ends. Germline CDR1 reads SGHVS; CDR2 reads FQNEAQ.